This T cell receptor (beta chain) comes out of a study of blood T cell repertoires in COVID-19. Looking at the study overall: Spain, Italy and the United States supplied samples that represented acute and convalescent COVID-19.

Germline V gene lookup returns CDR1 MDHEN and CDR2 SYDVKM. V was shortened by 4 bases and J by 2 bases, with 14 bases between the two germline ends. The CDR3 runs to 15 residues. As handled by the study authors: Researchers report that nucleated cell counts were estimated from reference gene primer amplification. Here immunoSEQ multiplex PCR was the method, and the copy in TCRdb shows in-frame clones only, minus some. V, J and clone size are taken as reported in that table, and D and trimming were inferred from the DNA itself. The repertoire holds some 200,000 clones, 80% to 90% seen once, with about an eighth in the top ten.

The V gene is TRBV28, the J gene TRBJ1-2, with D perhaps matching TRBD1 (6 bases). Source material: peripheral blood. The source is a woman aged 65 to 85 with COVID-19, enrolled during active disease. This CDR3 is CASSSSTGLNYGYTF. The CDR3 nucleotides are TGTGCCAGCAGTTCCTCGACAGGATTGAACTATGGCTACACCTTC.